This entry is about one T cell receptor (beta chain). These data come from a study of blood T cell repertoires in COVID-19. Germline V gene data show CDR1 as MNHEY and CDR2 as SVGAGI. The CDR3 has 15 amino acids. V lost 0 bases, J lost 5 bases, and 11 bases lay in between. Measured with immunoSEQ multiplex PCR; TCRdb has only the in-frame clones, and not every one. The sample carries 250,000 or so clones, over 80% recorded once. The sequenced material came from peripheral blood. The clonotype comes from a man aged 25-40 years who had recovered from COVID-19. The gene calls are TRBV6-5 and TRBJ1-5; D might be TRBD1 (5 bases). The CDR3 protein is CASSYSGQTDQPQHF. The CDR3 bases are TGTGCCAGCAGTTACTCGGGGCAGACAGATCAGCCCCAGCATTTT.